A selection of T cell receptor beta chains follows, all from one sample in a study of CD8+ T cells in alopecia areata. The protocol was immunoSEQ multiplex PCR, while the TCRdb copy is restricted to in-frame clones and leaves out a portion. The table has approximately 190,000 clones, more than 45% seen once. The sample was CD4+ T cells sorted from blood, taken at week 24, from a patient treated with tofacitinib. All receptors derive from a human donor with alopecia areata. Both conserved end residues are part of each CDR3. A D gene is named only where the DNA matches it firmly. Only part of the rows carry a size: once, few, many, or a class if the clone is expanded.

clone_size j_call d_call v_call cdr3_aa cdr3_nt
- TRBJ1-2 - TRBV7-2 CASSLGGYGYTF TGTGCCAGCAGCTTAGGGGGATATGGCTACACCTTC
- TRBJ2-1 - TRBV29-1 CSVRERSSYNEQFF TGCAGCGTCCGTGAGAGGAGCTCCTACAATGAGCAGTTCTTC
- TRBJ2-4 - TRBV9 CASSVAPSLAKNIQYF TGTGCCAGCAGCGTAGCCCCCAGTCTAGCCAAAAACATTCAGTACTTC
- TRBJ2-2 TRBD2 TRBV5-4 CASSLFPSGRAGELFF TGTGCCAGCAGCTTGTTTCCTAGCGGGAGAGCCGGGGAGCTGTTTTTT
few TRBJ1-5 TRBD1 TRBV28 CASSYRQGSNQPQHF TGTGCCAGCAGTTATCGACAGGGGAGCAATCAGCCCCAGCATTTT
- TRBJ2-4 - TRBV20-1 CSARDRNEQYF TGCAGTGCTAGAGATCGGAACGAACAGTACTTC
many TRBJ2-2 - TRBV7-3 CASSPMAGELFF TGTGCCAGCAGCCCAATGGCCGGGGAGCTGTTTTTT
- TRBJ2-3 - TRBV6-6 CASRRHTDTQYF TGTGCCAGCAGAAGACACACAGATACGCAGTATTTT
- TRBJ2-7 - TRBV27 CASSSGIRDQYRGKTYEQYF TGTGCCAGCAGTTCGGGGATCCGGGACCAATATAGGGGGAAAACCTACGAGCAGTACTTC
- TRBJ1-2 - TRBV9 CASSVESGNYGYTF TGTGCCAGCAGCGTAGAGTCGGGGAACTATGGCTACACCTTC
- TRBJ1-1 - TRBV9 CASSVGRGKTEAFF TGTGCCAGCAGCGTAGGGCGGGGGAAGACTGAAGCTTTCTTT
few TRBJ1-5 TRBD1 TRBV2 CASSFETGVGNQPQHF TGTGCCAGCAGCTTCGAAACAGGGGTCGGCAATCAGCCCCAGCATTTT
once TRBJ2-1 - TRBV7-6 CASSLGSGAERHEQFF TGTGCCAGCAGCTTAGGGTCGGGGGCCGAGCGCCATGAGCAGTTCTTC
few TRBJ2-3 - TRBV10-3 CATLGGQNTDTQYF TGTGCCACCCTTGGGGGACAAAACACAGATACGCAGTATTTT
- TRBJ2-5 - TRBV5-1 CASSLLQETQYF TGCGCCAGCAGCTTGCTCCAAGAGACCCAGTACTTC
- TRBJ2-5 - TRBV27 CASSLSDRFKETQYF TGTGCCAGCAGTTTATCGGACCGGTTTAAAGAGACCCAGTACTTC
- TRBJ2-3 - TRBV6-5 CASTPPGADTQYF TGTGCCAGCACCCCCCCGGGGGCAGATACGCAGTATTTT
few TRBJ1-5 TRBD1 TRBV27 CASSRTGTGTNQPQHF TGTGCCAGCAGTAGGACCGGGACAGGGACCAATCAGCCCCAGCATTTT
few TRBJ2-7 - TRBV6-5 CASSYSRGGYEQYF TGTGCCAGCAGTTACTCGCGCGGAGGGTACGAGCAGTACTTC
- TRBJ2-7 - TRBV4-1 CASSQDGQGLAYEQYF TGCGCCAGCAGCCAAGATGGACAAGGTCTAGCCTACGAGCAGTACTTC
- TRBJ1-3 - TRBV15 CATSRDRFSGNTIYF TGTGCCACCAGCAGAGATAGGTTCTCTGGAAACACCATATATTTT
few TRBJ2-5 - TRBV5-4 CASNNRQETQYF TGTGCCAGCAATAACAGGCAAGAGACCCAGTACTTC
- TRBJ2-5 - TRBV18 CASSPGTDQETQYF TGTGCCAGCTCACCGGGAACAGACCAAGAGACCCAGTACTTC
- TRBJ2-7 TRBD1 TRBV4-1 CASSQEDRGLNEQYF TGCGCCAGCAGCCAAGAGGACAGGGGGCTTAACGAGCAGTACTTC
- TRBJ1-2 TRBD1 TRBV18 CASSPQGVGYTF TGTGCCAGCTCACCCCAGGGGGTGGGCTACACCTTC
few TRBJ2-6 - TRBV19 CASSAVNSGANVLTF TGTGCCAGTAGTGCCGTTAACTCTGGGGCCAACGTCCTGACTTTC
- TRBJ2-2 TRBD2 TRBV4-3 CASSQSLMASGRSMGELFF TGCGCCAGCAGCCAAAGTTTAATGGCTAGCGGGAGGAGCATGGGGGAGCTGTTTTTT
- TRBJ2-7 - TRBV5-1 CASSLDGTGSGQYF TGCGCCAGCAGCTTGGACGGGACCGGCTCGGGGCAGTACTTC
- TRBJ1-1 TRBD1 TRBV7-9 CASSFGDRSNTEAFF TGTGCCAGCAGCTTCGGGGACAGGTCGAACACTGAAGCTTTCTTT
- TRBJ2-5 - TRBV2 CASSLRPRETQYF TGTGCCAGCAGCCTTCGGCCCCGGGAGACCCAGTACTTC
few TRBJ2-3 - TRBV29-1 CSVGEGVMGQYF TGCAGCGTTGGGGAGGGGGTAATGGGGCAGTATTTT
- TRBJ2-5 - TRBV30 CAWSQETQYF TGTGCCTGGAGTCAGGAGACCCAGTACTTC
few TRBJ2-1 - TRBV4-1 CASSQLRGGNPEQFF TGCGCCAGCAGCCAATTGCGGGGCGGAAATCCTGAGCAGTTCTTC
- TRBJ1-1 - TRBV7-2 CASSLAASRGTEAFF TGTGCCAGCAGCTTAGCCGCATCACGGGGCACTGAAGCTTTCTTT
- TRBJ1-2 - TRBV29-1 CSVVESSNYGYTF TGCAGCGTTGTGGAGTCTTCTAACTATGGCTACACCTTC
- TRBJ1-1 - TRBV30 CAWSRAVEAFF TGTGCCTGGAGTCGTGCAGTAGAAGCTTTCTTT
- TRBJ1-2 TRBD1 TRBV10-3 CAITGTEGGYTF TGTGCCATCACCGGGACAGAGGGTGGCTACACCTTC
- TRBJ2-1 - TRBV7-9 CASSLVADQQFF TGTGCCAGCAGCCTCGTCGCGGATCAGCAGTTCTTC
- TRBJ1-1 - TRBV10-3 CAISGTTDENTEAFF TGTGCCATCAGTGGAACGACGGACGAGAACACTGAAGCTTTCTTT
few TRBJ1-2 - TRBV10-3 CAITREGYGYTF TGTGCCATTACCAGGGAGGGCTATGGCTACACCTTC
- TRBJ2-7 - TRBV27 CASSSGYTHYEQYF TGTGCCAGCAGTTCGGGCTACACCCACTACGAGCAGTACTTC
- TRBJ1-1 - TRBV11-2 CASSLRVGNTEAFF TGTGCCAGCAGCTTAAGAGTGGGGAACACTGAAGCTTTCTTT
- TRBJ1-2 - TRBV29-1 CSVEASGYGYTF TGCAGCGTTGAAGCCTCAGGCTATGGCTACACCTTC
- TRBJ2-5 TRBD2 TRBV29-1 CSVGTSGGETQYF TGCAGCGTTGGGACTAGCGGGGGAGAGACCCAGTACTTC
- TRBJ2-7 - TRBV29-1 CSVQTGPSYEQYF TGCAGCGTACAGACAGGACCATCCTACGAGCAGTACTTC